The sequence of this T cell receptor beta chain was determined in a study of cytomegalovirus exposure and HLA in healthy donors. From germline, CDR1 is SGHDT and CDR2 YYEEEE. This CDR3 region has 15 residues. The ends lost 2 bases at V and 1 base at J; junction bases unmatched: 1. Generated by immunoSEQ multiplex PCR, the TCRdb table keeps only in-frame clones and is missing some. The sample gives 200,000 to 250,000 clones, 65% to 85% of which show up once; over 12% is in the top ten. Regarding this clone: Its antigen is still unknown.

General study results and limits: Most sequenced TCRs were rare (though some public TCRs occurred in many donors).

The chain couples TRBV5-6 to TRBJ2-3, with 10 bases fitting TRBD2. The source is a woman younger than 45 in good health and CMV-seropositive. The source material was PBMCs. CDR3 coding DNA: TGTGCCAGCAGCTTAGGGACTAGCGGCACAGATACGCAGTATTTT. Amino acid sequence: CASSLGTSGTDTQYF.